The T cell receptor (beta chain) under discussion was sequenced for a study of human T cells and chemical hapten exposure (dated by TCRdb to 2020 to 2022). Notes on the research overall: For sensitization, 2% DPC in acetone was applied to a 2 cm by 2 cm area of upper inner arm skin. Weekly therapeutic DPC doses were additionally applied to the scalp of patients throughout the roughly 24-week study period. Patch testing was performed on the upper back with Finn chambers containing 0.01% DPC, and the patch tests were scored after 6 days according to International Contact Dermatitis Research Group standards. Libraries were pooled for sequencing, and per-sample TCR yields varied mainly because of small differences in library volumes within the pool. Blood samples were taken from patients before sensitization (week 0) and at 2, 6 and about 24 weeks after DPC sensitization. Most of the patients in the cohort were female, and the cohort covered alopecia areata with under or over 50% scalp involvement, alopecia totalis and alopecia universalis. Blood for TCR sequencing was provided by twenty-nine alopecia patients at one to four time points (pre-sensitization, 2, 6 and 24 weeks). The study tracked peripheral blood TCR repertoire changes in vivo during primary and secondary sensitization to the hapten diphenylcyclopropenone (DPC) in alopecia patients.

The library came from RACE. TCRdb shows the sequencer as NextSeq 500. Library preparation attached unique molecular identifiers to individual cDNA molecules for quantitative, reproducible TCR counting. For every blood RNA sample, sequencing covered both the TCR alpha and TCR beta chains. In the original analysis: The median number of TCRs per sample was roughly 98,000, ranging from roughly 23,224 to 690,600. The Decombinator software suite was used to annotate V, J and CDR3 in the TCR reads. For the PS versus PT1 abundance plots, all samples were subsampled to the same number of TCRs (28,000). Expanded TCRs were defined as absent before sensitization and observed at least eight times at the 2-week time point. TCRdb ran its own pipeline on the public reads, namely fastp trimming at Q25 and MiXCR clone calling, and kept in-frame beta chains. For every CDR3 protein sequence, its rows merge into one entry that carries the most common genes and DNA. For this entry, the V and J calls and clone size follow TCRdb and not the study's own pipeline. Recorded for this sample are 180,000 or so distinct CDR3 sequences; under 30% of them occurred a single time. Roughly 2.5% of the sample goes to the ten largest clones.

This clonotype was seen only a few times. There is no known antigen for this receptor. There are no base qualities to consult, and no much larger clone falls within one base. The CDR3 starts with the cysteine, ends with the phenylalanine, and has 10 residues. The read is trimmed to its CDR3 DNA, 30 bases read in frame from base 1. V lost 3 bases and J lost 8 bases; the stretch between them is 7 bases long. CDR1 DFQATT and CDR2 SNEGSKA are derived from the germline V gene (reference sequence). The paper's findings and limits, for the study overall: The number of TCRs above 1 in 1000 frequency did not change with DPC sensitization; there was no evidence of global repertoire structure alterations. Repeated subsampling changed both the strength of the expansion versus patch-test correlation and the threshold at which that correlation became significant. A positive correlation was found between the number of PT1 expanded TCRs and patch test score, with significance reached at thresholds 8, 16 and 32 but not 4. Expanded TCRs formed significantly more large CDR3 similarity clusters than pre-sensitization or healthy control sets, consistent with antigen-driven responses. Because all patients had alopecia, a presumed autoimmune disease, the immune response of the patients might differ from that of healthy individuals.

The label giving this sample's time point can be read as: patch test 3, about 24 weeks after DPC sensitization. The treatment or condition label of this sample denotes: therapeutic diphenylcyclopropenone sensitization with weekly scalp DPC. At each patch-test visit, blood was drawn before the patch test was applied. Eligible patients were aged 18 to 70, diagnosed with alopecia, deemed suitable for DPC therapy, and excluded if pregnant. Total RNA was extracted from unfractionated whole blood collected in Tempus Blood RNA tubes. The V and J segments used are TRBV20-1 and TRBJ1-2, with the D gene not confidently named. The sequence was obtained from a middle-aged woman with alopecia areata. Some clones in this sample may be carry-over from other donors' samples. Sample: whole blood, taken in connection with sensitization to the hapten diphenylcyclopropenone (DPC). The nucleotide sequence reads as follows: TGCAGTGCTAGGGTGGGGGGCTACACCTTC. Its product reads: CSARVGGYTF.